The 24 T cell receptor beta chains given below trace back to one sample, sequenced in a study of T cell responses to AZD1222 COVID-19 vaccine. TCRdb keeps only in-frame clones here, not all; method: immunoSEQ multiplex PCR. Among some 120,000 clones listed, more than 80% were seen once. The specimen was peripheral blood, collected on day 0 of AZD1222 vaccination. These receptors came from an adult in good health.

This rearrangement joins TRBV12-3 or TRBV12-4 to TRBJ1-4; D is undetermined. This CDR3 has 13 residues. Trimming removed 1 base from V and 2 bases from J, with 2 bases in between. CDR3 amino acids: CASSLGTNEKLFF. CDR3 nucleotide sequence: TGTGCCAGCAGTTTAGGGACTAATGAAAAACTGTTTTTT.

This clone was counted a few times. This chain uses TRBV6-5 with TRBJ1-1; D is ambiguous. CDR1 and CDR2 from the germline V gene are MNHEY and SVGAGI. V was pared by 6 bases and J by 4 bases, with 15 bases between. The CDR3 length is 14 residues. CDR3 DNA: TGTGCCAGCAGCCAAAATACTAGGAGCACTGAAGCTTTCTTT. It is translated as CASSQNTRSTEAFF.

This rearrangement joins TRBV5-4 to TRBJ1-2, with D possibly matching TRBD1 (6 bases). Trimming took off 5 bases at V and 4 bases at J, with 18 bases between the two ends. CDR1 is SGHNT and CDR2 is YYREEE in the germline V gene (reference sequence). The CDR3 has 15 residues. The CDR3 DNA sequence: TGTGCCAGCAGTTCTACTGACAGGCCCCCCTATGGCTACACCTTC. This codes for CASSSTDRPPYGYTF. Full variable domain (rest looked up from reference TRBV5-4 and TRBJ1-2): ETGVTQSPTHLIKTRGQQVTLRCSSQSGHNTVSWYQQALGQGPQFIFQYYREEENGRGNFPPRFSGLQFPNYSSELNVNALELDDSALYLCASSSTDRPPYGYTFGSGTRLTVV.

Concerning this clone: Sequence at one end of the junction differs from germline and may be a read error. The chain combines TRBV5-8 with TRBJ1-1; no clear D gene. The CDR3 has 13 residues. In germline, CDR1 is SGHTS, CDR2 YDEGEE. The CDR3 bases are TGTGCCAGCAACTTGGGTGGTTCGACTGAAGCTTTCTTT. This gives the protein CASNLGGSTEAFF.

This clone was seen a single time. This rearrangement joins TRBV3-1 (or the pseudogene TRBV3-2) to TRBJ1-2; TRBD1 agrees at 11 bases. V shed 4 bases and J 8 bases; nucleotides not matched to a gene: 12. The CDR3 contains 16 residues. CDR1 is LGHDT, CDR2 YNNKEL, per germline (reference sequence). CDR3 region: CASSPYAGTGGGGYTF. In DNA, the CDR3 is TGTGCCAGCAGCCCTTACGCTGGGACAGGGGGGGGAGGCTACACCTTC.

The CDR3 sequence: CASRVRDTNSPLHF. The CDR3 coding sequence is TGTGCCAGTAGGGTCCGGGACACCAATTCACCCCTCCACTTT. V usage is TRBV19 and J usage is TRBJ1-6; D is perhaps TRBD1 (6 bases). V was shortened by 6 bases and J by 7 bases, with 13 bases between the two germline ends. This CDR3 has 14 amino acids. The germline V gene has CDR1 LNHDA and CDR2 SQIVND (reference sequence).

This clone was seen just once. This rearrangement joins TRBV7-2 to TRBJ2-1; a weak D match, TRBD1 (6 bases). The CDR3 contains 16 residues. The germline V gene encodes CDR1 SGHTA and CDR2 FQGNSA. Deletions cut 0 bases from V and 1 base from J, with 10 bases between. The CDR3 reads CASSLARGFSYNEQFF. The CDR3 DNA follows: TGTGCCAGCAGCTTAGCAAGGGGGTTTTCCTACAATGAGCAGTTCTTC.

The CDR3 loop is CSVDVNYGYTF. Here the CDR3 DNA reads TGCAGCGTTGATGTTAACTATGGCTACACCTTC. The chain couples TRBV29-1 to TRBJ1-2; D ambiguous. V lost 3 bases, J lost 1 base, and 3 bases lay in between. The germline CDR1 and CDR2 sequences are SQVTM and ANQGSEA. CDR3 length: 11 amino acids. Full variable domain (missing parts from reference TRBV29-1 and TRBJ1-2): SAVISQKPSRDICQRGTSLTIQCQVDSQVTMMFWYRQQPGQSLTLIATANQGSEATYESGFVIDKFPISRPNLTFSTLTVSNMSPEDSSIYLCSVDVNYGYTFGSGTRLTVV.

The chain joins TRBV30 to TRBJ1-1; D gene uncertain. Trimming cost V 0 bases and J 5 bases, with 13 bases left between them. CDR1 is GTSNPN and CDR2 is SVGIG in the germline V gene (reference sequence). This CDR3 has 14 amino acids. The CDR3: CAWSVGVSMTEAFF. CDR3 sequence (DNA): TGTGCCTGGAGTGTCGGGGTGTCAATGACTGAAGCTTTCTTT.

The chain carries TRBV6-5 and TRBJ2-2; maybe TRBD2 (6 bases). V lost 7 bases and J 0 bases, leaving 12 bases between the germline ends. This CDR3 comprises 15 residues. Germline CDR1 reads MNHEY; CDR2 reads SVGAGI. CDR3 nucleotide sequence: TGTGCCAGCAACCAAGGAGGGCCGAACACCGGGGAGCTGTTTTTT. This encodes CASNQGGPNTGELFF.

The J gene is TRBJ1-1, the V gene TRBV2, with D unresolved. Germline V gene lookup returns CDR1 SNHLY and CDR2 FYNNEI. The V end was cut by 3 bases, the J end by 3 bases, with 17 bases between. The CDR3 covers 16 residues. The CDR3 sequence is CASSDPQSGQYTEAFF. The CDR3 DNA sequence: TGTGCCAGCAGTGATCCGCAATCGGGCCAGTACACTGAAGCTTTCTTT.

The chain is built from TRBV12-3 or TRBV12-4 and TRBJ1-2, with D unresolved. V was pared by 10 bases and J by 4 bases, with 16 bases between. CDR3 size: 13 residues. The CDR3 coding sequence is TGTGCCACCCAACCCGCAGGACTCTATGGCTACACCTTC. Protein product: CATQPAGLYGYTF.

This clone was detected once. This sequence joins TRBV5-1 and TRBJ2-7, with 8 bases aligning to TRBD1. Germline loops: CDR1 SGHRS, CDR2 YFSETQ. Losses at the gene ends were 3 bases for V and 10 bases for J; bases not matched to a gene: 12. CDR3 length equals 14 residues. CDR3 amino acids: CASSSGQGLDRQYF. The CDR3 DNA follows: TGCGCCAGCAGCTCCGGACAGGGCTTAGATAGACAGTACTTC.

The V call is TRBV9, the J call TRBJ1-4; D is perhaps TRBD1 (5 bases). Germline V CDR1 and CDR2: SGDLS, YYNGEE. There are 19 residues in the CDR3. With 0 bases removed from V and 0 bases from J, the gap between germline ends came to 18 bases. The CDR3 spells CASSVGPGGGLATNEKLFF. For the CDR3, the DNA is TGTGCCAGCAGCGTAGGCCCCGGGGGAGGCCTTGCAACTAATGAAAAACTGTTTTTT.

This chain links TRBV4-1 with TRBJ1-1; TRBD1 matches 7 bases. Germline lookup yields CDR1 MGHRA and CDR2 YSYEKL. Trimming removed 1 base from V and 0 bases from J; junction bases left unmatched: 5. The CDR3 sequence is 16 residues long. The CDR3 region is CASSQATGAMNTEAFF. The CDR3 DNA follows: TGCGCCAGCAGCCAAGCCACAGGGGCCATGAACACTGAAGCTTTCTTT.

This clone was observed once. V is TRBV2 and J is TRBJ2-7; possible D gene TRBD2, 5 bases. Germline lookup yields CDR1 SNHLY and CDR2 FYNNEI. V gave up 5 bases and J gave up 6 bases, with 11 bases separating them. This CDR3 comprises 12 residues. CDR3 protein: CASSTRGPEQYF. In DNA, the CDR3 is TGTGCCAGCAGTACCCGGGGTCCCGAGCAGTACTTC.

This sequence joins TRBV19 and TRBJ1-1, with D perhaps matching TRBD1 (6 bases). This CDR3 has 16 residues. Trimming shortened V by 3 bases and J by 4 bases, and 18 bases separated the two germline ends. Germline values: CDR1 LNHDA, CDR2 SQIVND (reference sequence). CDR3 nucleotides: TGTGCCAGTAGTATCTGGGGGCGCACTCCAAGCACTGAAGCTTTCTTT. Translation gives CASSIWGRTPSTEAFF.

This clone has a single count. The chain couples TRBV6-1 to TRBJ1-1; D is undetermined. Germline-derived CDR1 and CDR2 are MNHNS and SASEGT. The CDR3 loop spans 13 amino acids. Trimming removed 0 bases at V and 4 bases at J, with 6 bases between. The CDR3: CASSEATPTEAFF. CDR3 nucleotide sequence: TGTGCCAGCAGTGAAGCCACACCCACTGAAGCTTTCTTT.

Only one count was recorded for this clone. The chain is built from TRBV6-5 and TRBJ1-4; a weak D match, TRBD1 (6 bases). Germline loops: CDR1 MNHEY, CDR2 SVGAGI. The CDR3 spans 14 residues. V was cut by 6 bases and J by 7 bases, with 15 bases left in between. The CDR3, as DNA: TGTGCCAGCAGCCCCGGGACATTAGTTGAAAAACTGTTTTTT. Translation: CASSPGTLVEKLFF.

This clone was recorded only once. V gene TRBV9 combines with J gene TRBJ1-3; D not resolved. The V and J ends lost 0 bases and 2 bases respectively, with 12 bases between them. From germline, CDR1 is SGDLS and CDR2 YYNGEE. The CDR3 totals 16 residues. The CDR3 DNA follows: TGTGCCAGCAGCGTAGCTGTGGCAGGAACTGGAAACACCATATATTTT. Amino acids: CASSVAVAGTGNTIYF.

This chain connects TRBV5-1 to TRBJ2-7; 9 bases are shared with TRBD1. Germline values: CDR1 SGHRS, CDR2 YFSETQ. Trimming cost V 3 bases and J 3 bases; bases outside gene matches: 13. The CDR3 covers 17 residues. The CDR3 protein is CASSSNTGTGFVYEQYF. CDR3 in DNA: TGCGCCAGCAGCTCCAATACCGGGACAGGGTTCGTCTACGAGCAGTACTTC.

This clone has a single count. This chain links TRBV30 with TRBJ2-6; possibly TRBD1 for D (6 bases). The germline V and J ends were trimmed by 2 bases and 9 bases, with 11 bases remaining between them. Germline assignment: CDR1 GTSNPN and CDR2 SVGIG (reference sequence). The CDR3 is 13 residues long. CDR3 amino acids: CAWSPGVVNVLTF. For the CDR3, the DNA is TGTGCCTGGAGTCCAGGGGTCGTCAACGTCCTGACTTTC.

This chain links TRBV19 with TRBJ2-1; TRBD2 might be the D (6 bases). From germline, CDR1 is LNHDA and CDR2 SQIVND (reference sequence). This CDR3 region has 15 residues. V was clipped by 5 bases and J by 4 bases, with 15 bases between them. The CDR3 here is CASSSPGREYNEQFF. CDR3 sequence (DNA): TGTGCCAGTAGTTCCCCGGGACGGGAGTACAATGAGCAGTTCTTC.

The genes are TRBV23-1 and TRBJ1-1, with a tentative D call TRBD1 (5 bases). TRBV23-1 is an ORF, and what it does is uncertain. This CDR3 has 13 residues. V was shortened by 7 bases and J by 2 bases, with 11 bases between the two germline ends. CDR3 coding DNA: TGCGCCAGCACGTACAGGCGAAACACTGAAGCTTTCTTT. It yields the protein CASTYRRNTEAFF.